The sequence of this T cell receptor beta chain was determined in a study of immune evolution from preneoplasia to lung adenocarcinoma (dated by TCRdb to about 2021). Background on the whole study: HLA loss of heterozygosity was seen in about 7.6%, 15% and 36% of AIS, MIA and ADC lesions, and in no AAH lesions. The study combined immune gene expression, TCR sequencing and multiplex immunofluorescence to profile immune contexture across lung adenocarcinoma precursors and invasive adenocarcinoma. Resected precursor lesions (AAH, AIS, MIA) and invasive adenocarcinomas were compared against paired morphologically normal lung tissue. Sample size was based on specimen availability rather than a prior power calculation. The immune data were integrated with whole exome sequencing and methylation data from the same cohort of nodules. A total of some 51 patients with pulmonary nodules who underwent surgical resection were included in the overall cohort. A total of 40 to 60 patients contributed TCR sequencing data. The study reported that about a hundred samples were used for TCR sequencing. POLYSOLVER was used to infer class I HLA alleles from exome data, and LOHHLA was used to detect allele-specific HLA loss.

The patients had resection in Japan or China between the mid-2010s and the late 2010s. Histologic diagnosis of each case was confirmed independently by two lung cancer pathologists on H&E slides. To enrich premalignant or tumor cells for nucleic acid extraction, macro-dissection was performed after pathologic assessment. FFPE tissue was used for DNA isolation with the AllPrep DNA/RNA FFPE Kit. Trimming removed 4 bases from V and 3 bases from J; the gene matches leave 2 bases unexplained. The CDR3 starts with the cysteine, ends with the phenylalanine, and has 15 residues. CDR3 DNA only is kept here, 45 bases in frame from base 1. As encoded in the germline V gene (reference sequence), CDR1 is SEHNR while CDR2 is FQNEAQ. The investigation overall reported the following: The findings reflected association rather than direct causation, and larger cohorts with long-term follow-up and longitudinal biopsies were considered necessary. Clonality was highest in normal lung, while later-stage lesions appeared to show lower clonality but higher T cell density and diversity. Because every patient came from Japan and China, how well the results apply to Western populations was uncertain. KRAS-mutant nodules showed the highest T cell clonality compared with EGFR-mutant or double wild-type lesions. The highest top T cell clone frequencies were observed in normal lung, and a progressive decrease in top T cell clone frequencies appeared to occur from AAH through AIS, MIA and invasive adenocarcinoma.

TCR beta CDR3 regions were sequenced from DNA using the immunoSEQ hsTCRbeta Kit. In the authors' own workflow: The ImmunoSEQ Analyzer was used to analyse the TCR sequencing data. T cell clonality was defined as 1 minus Pielou's evenness, as computed on productive rearrangements. T cell diversity was measured with the inverse Simpson index on productive templates. T cell density was defined as TCR beta template counts normalized to usable DNA, with usable DNA estimated by amplifying and sequencing housekeeping genes. Two-sided Kruskal-Wallis tests were used to compare TCR metrics between histologic stages. TCRdb took this table from immuneACCESS and kept in-frame rearrangements with V and J called. Such tables lack part of the clones; where checked against another copy, unresolved V genes explain under half of the gap, and the rest is unexplained. That table is the source of V, J and clone size, and D and trimming were worked out from the DNA. This sample comprises roughly 35,000 clones, 60% to 75% of them detected only once. The ten largest account for around 6.3% of the sample.

This clone is a singleton in its sample. Which antigen it targets is not known. There are no base qualities to consult, and no much larger clone falls within one base. This sequence uses TRBV7-9 and TRBJ2-7; TRBD2 lines up with 14 middle nucleotides. This clonotype originated in a person between 60 and 70 years old with lung adenocarcinoma. Sequences were obtained from FFPE invasive lung adenocarcinoma tissue. The cell subset or site tag for this specimen amounts to: frankly invasive lung adenocarcinoma (ADC). The base sequence is TGTGCCAGCAGCTATGGGACTAGCGGGAGCTACGAGCAGTACTTC. This sequence encodes CASSYGTSGSYEQYF. The full variable domain, with segments outside the CDR3 supplied by the reference TRBV7-9 and TRBJ2-7 proteins, appears as DTGVSQNPRHKITKRGQNVTFRCDPISEHNRLYWYRQTLGQGPEFLTYFQNEAQLEKSRLLSDRFSAERPKGSFSTLEIQRTEQGDSAMYLCASSYGTSGSYEQYFGPGTRLTVT.